Shown below are 2 T cell receptor beta chains from a single sample sequenced in a study of blood T cell repertoires in COVID-19. Only in-frame clones appear in the TCRdb table, and some are missing; sequencing was by immunoSEQ multiplex PCR. The table has roughly 200,000 clones, approximately 80% seen once. Specimen: PBMCs or T cells enriched from blood (not recorded which). All receptors come from a woman in her sixties or seventies with acute COVID-19.

The genes are TRBV6-2 or TRBV6-3 and TRBJ1-2; D not resolved. This CDR3 has 15 residues. The germline V gene has CDR1 MNHEY and CDR2 SVGEGT. The ends were cut back, 0 bases at V and 3 bases at J, with 11 bases in the middle. For the CDR3, the DNA is TGTGCCAGCAGTTACTCGAAAGGAGATCACTATGGCTACACCTTC. This encodes CASSYSKGDHYGYTF.

The chain recombines TRBV7-2 with TRBJ2-5; D is unclear. The CDR3 totals 13 residues. V lost 3 bases and J 5 bases, leaving 10 bases between the germline ends. Per the germline V gene, CDR1 is SGHTA and CDR2 is FQGNSA. Here the CDR3 DNA reads TGTGCCAGCAGCTTTTCCGAACGGGAGACCCAGTACTTC. This translates into CASSFSERETQYF. Drawing the rest from reference TRBV7-2 and TRBJ2-5, the complete variable domain is GAGVSQSPSNKVTEKGKDVELRCDPISGHTALYWYRQSLGQGLEFLIYFQGNSAPDKSGLPSDRFSAERTGGSVSTLTIQRTQQEDSAVYLCASSFSERETQYFGPGTRLLVL.